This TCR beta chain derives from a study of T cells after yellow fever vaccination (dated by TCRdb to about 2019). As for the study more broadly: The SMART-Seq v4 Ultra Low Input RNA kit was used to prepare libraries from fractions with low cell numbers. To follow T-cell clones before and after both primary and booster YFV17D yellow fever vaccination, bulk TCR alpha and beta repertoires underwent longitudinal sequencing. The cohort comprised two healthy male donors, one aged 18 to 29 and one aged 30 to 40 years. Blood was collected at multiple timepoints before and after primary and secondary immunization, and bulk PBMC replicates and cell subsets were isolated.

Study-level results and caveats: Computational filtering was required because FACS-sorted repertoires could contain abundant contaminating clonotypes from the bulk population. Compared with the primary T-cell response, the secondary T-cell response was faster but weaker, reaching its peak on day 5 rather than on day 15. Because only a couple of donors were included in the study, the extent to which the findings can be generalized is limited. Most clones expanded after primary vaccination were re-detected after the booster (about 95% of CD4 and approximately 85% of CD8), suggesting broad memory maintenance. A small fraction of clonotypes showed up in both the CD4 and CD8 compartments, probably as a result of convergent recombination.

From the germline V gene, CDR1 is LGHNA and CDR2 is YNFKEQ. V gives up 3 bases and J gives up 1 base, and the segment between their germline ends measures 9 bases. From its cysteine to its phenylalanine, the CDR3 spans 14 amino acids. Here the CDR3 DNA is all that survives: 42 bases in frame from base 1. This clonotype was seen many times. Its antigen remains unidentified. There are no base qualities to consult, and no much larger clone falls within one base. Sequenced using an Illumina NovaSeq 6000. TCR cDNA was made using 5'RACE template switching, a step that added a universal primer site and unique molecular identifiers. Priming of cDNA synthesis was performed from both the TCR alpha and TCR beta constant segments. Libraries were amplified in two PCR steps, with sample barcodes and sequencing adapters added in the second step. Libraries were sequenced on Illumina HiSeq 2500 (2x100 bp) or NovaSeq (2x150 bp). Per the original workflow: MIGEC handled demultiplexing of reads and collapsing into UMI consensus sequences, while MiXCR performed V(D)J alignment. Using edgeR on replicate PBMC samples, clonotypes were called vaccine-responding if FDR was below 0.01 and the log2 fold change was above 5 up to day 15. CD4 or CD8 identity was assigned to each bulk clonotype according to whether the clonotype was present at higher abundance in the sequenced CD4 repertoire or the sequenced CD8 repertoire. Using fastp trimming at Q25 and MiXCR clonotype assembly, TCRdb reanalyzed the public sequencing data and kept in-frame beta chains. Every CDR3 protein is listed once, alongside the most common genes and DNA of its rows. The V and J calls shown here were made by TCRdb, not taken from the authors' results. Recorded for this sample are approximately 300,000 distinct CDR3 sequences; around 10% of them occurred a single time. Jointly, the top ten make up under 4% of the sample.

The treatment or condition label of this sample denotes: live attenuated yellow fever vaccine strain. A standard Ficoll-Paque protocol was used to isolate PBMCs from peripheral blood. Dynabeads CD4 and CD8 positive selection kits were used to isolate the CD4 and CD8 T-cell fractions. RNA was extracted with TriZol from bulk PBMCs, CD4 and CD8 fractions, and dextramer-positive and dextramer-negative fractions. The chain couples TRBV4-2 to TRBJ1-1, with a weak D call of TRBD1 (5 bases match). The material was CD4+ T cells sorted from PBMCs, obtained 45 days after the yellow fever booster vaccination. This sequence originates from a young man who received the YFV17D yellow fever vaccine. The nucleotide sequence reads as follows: TGTGCCAGCAGCCACTTAGACAGGAACACTGAAGCTTTCTTT. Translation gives CASSHLDRNTEAFF.